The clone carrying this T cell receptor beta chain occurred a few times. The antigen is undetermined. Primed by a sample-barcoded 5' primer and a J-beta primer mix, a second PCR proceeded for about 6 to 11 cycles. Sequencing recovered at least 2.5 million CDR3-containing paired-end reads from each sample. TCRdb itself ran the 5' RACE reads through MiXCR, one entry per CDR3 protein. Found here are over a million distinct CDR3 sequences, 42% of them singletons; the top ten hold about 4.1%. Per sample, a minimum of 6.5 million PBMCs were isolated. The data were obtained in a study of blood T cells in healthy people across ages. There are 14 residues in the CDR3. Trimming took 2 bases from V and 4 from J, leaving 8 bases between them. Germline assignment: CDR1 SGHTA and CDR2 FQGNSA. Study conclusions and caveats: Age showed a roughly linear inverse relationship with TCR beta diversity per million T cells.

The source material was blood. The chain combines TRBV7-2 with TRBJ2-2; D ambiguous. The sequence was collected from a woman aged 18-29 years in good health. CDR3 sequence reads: CASSLRPSTGELFF. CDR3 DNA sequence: TGTGCCAGCAGCTTAAGGCCGTCCACCGGGGAGCTGTTTTTT.